The clone carrying this T cell receptor (beta chain) was seen a few times. The antigen is undetermined. The time point is: blood 2 weeks post-SBRT. As for treatment: 15 Gy SBRT to primary tumor, nephrectomy 4 weeks later. Blood was sampled at baseline, 2 weeks and 4 weeks after SBRT. V was shortened by 0 bases and J by 11 bases, with 19 bases between the two germline ends. Per the germline V gene, CDR1 is WSHSY and CDR2 is SAAADI. This CDR3 is 15 amino acids long. This sample was taken from a study of radiation and T cells in renal cell carcinoma. About the research overall: Nephrectomy followed 15 Gy stereotactic body radiation by 4 weeks. Notes on the study in general: Top tumor clonotypes rose in blood 2 weeks post-radiation, then contracted.

The method was immunoSEQ multiplex PCR; TCRdb's version includes in-frame clones alone and lacks a portion of them. Of about 49,000 clones listed, roughly 78% are singletons. The source is a woman aged 70-85 years with renal cell carcinoma. The source material was blood, sampled from a patient whose treatment included radiotherapy and nephrectomy. The chain recombines TRBV10-2 with TRBJ1-1, with a possible D match to TRBD1 (6 bases). The CDR3 DNA follows: TGCGCCAGCAGTGAGTCGCCCACGACAGGAACGAAGGCTTTCTTT. It encodes CASSESPTTGTKAFF.